This entry is about one TCR beta chain. In Seattle, patients joined the study during active infection and were tracked longitudinally. These data come from a study of blood T cell repertoires in COVID-19. Background on the study: Collection of acute and convalescent COVID-19 samples took place in the United States, Italy and Spain.

The junction had 5 bases not matched to a gene; V was cut back by 4 bases and J by 5 bases. Germline V gene sequence: CDR1 LGHNA, CDR2 YNFKEQ. There are 14 residues in the CDR3. TCRdb keeps only in-frame clones here, not all; method: immunoSEQ multiplex PCR. This repertoire shows some 260,000 clones, 88% found once; its top ten account for about a tenth. Sequencing was done on a sample of peripheral blood. The gene calls are TRBV4-2 and TRBJ1-5, with 7 bases aligning to TRBD1. The TCR sequence derives from a woman between 65 and 79 years old with COVID-19, enrolled during active disease. CDR3 region: CASSPGQAYQPQHF. CDR3 nucleotides: TGTGCCAGCAGCCCCGGACAGGCCTATCAGCCCCAGCATTTT.